The T cell receptor beta chain under discussion was sequenced for a study of shared clonotypes between healthy human individuals. Study summary: Donors had three CD4 naive, three CD4 memory, two CD8 naive and one CD8 memory plate apiece.

Assay: immunoSEQ multiplex PCR; the TCRdb copy retains only in-frame clones and omits some. The sample records about 600,000 clones, 95% to 98% being singletons. Trimming took off 4 bases at V and 2 bases at J, with 19 bases between the two ends. CDR1 is SQVTM, CDR2 ANQGSEA, per germline. CDR3 length: 16 residues. The rearrangement uses TRBV29-1 and TRBJ2-3; possibly TRBD1 for D (6 bases). The sequenced material came from naive CD4+ T cells sorted from blood. The subset here: CD45RA+ positively selected. The origin of this receptor is a woman under 40 in good health. CDR3 nucleotides: TGCAGCGTTGCAGGACCGTCAGGGGCCCCCACAGATACGCAGTATTTT. Protein sequence: CSVAGPSGAPTDTQYF.